This TCR beta chain was observed in a study of T cells after yellow fever vaccination. Notes on the study in general: Subsequent booster samples again held most clones from primary vaccination (96% CD4, about 85% CD8). Relatively few clonotypes were ones that appeared in both CD4 and CD8 compartments.

Researchers made TCR cDNA using 5'RACE template switching, and this step added a universal primer site and UMIs. MiXCR, run by TCRdb on the 5' RACE reads, gives a single entry per CDR3 protein. The data contain about 580,000 distinct CDR3 sequences, around 16% of them singletons. V lost 6 bases to trimming and J lost 1 base, with 11 bases between them. CDR1 is SGHTA and CDR2 is FQGTGA in the germline V gene. The length of the CDR3 is 14 residues. This clonotype has just a few counts. Its specificity is unknown. This sequence originates from a man younger than 35 who received the YFV17D yellow fever vaccine. The sequencing used PBMCs, collected 5 days after the first yellow fever vaccination. V and J are TRBV7-3 and TRBJ2-3, with D perhaps being TRBD1 or TRBD2 (6 bases each). This chain's CDR3 is CASSRGPGTDTQYF. The CDR3 nucleotides are TGTGCCAGCAGTCGGGGGCCGGGCACAGATACGCAGTATTTT.